The T cell receptor beta chain described here comes from a study of CD8 T cells in ankylosing spondylitis. Findings and limits, study-wide: A TCR beta motif made of fewer than 10 highly homologous variants seemed typical of ankylosing spondylitis blood.

This clonotype was seen a few times. Antigen: not known. MiXCR, run by TCRdb on the 5' RACE reads, gives a single entry per CDR3 protein. Among over 600,000 distinct CDR3 sequences listed, around 17% were seen once. The germline V and J ends were trimmed by 2 bases and 7 bases, with 12 bases remaining between them. CDR3 length equals 14 residues. This TCR derives from a male donor with ankylosing spondylitis. The sequencing input was blood, either unsorted or a sorted T cell fraction (not recorded which). This chain uses TRBV12-3 or TRBV12-4 with TRBJ1-3; D is ambiguous. DNA for the CDR3: TGTGCCAGCAGTTTAAGGTCGAGTGCGAACACCATATATTTT. Its protein product is CASSLRSSANTIYF.